These T cell receptor beta chains were read from a single sample in a study of beta chain features in type 1 diabetes. Sequencing used immunoSEQ multiplex PCR; TCRdb keeps in-frame clones, though not all of them. The data show under 400,000 clones, around 15% seen once. The source material was central memory CD4+ T cells from blood. These receptors were taken from a man aged 30 to 39 in good health. Both conserved end residues are part of each CDR3. D genes are given only for firm matches. Clone size is given for some rows only: seen once, a few or many times, or a class if the clone is expanded.

- | TRBJ1-2 | - | TRBV6-1 | CASNAGRGLWGYTF | TGTGCCAGCAACGCTGGTAGGGGCCTCTGGGGCTACACCTTC
TRBD2 | TRBJ2-5 | - | TRBV6-5 | CASSYGVGGGEETQYF | TGTGCCAGCAGTTACGGTGTCGGGGGGGGCGAAGAGACCCAGTACTTC
- | TRBJ1-5 | few | TRBV7-2 | CASRPAGSNQPQHF | TGTGCCAGCAGGCCAGCAGGCAGCAATCAGCCCCAGCATTTT
- | TRBJ1-1 | - | TRBV6-6 | CASSLSITGVAFF | TGTGCCAGCAGTTTATCCATTACAGGTGTTGCTTTCTTT
- | TRBJ1-1 | - | TRBV10-1 | CASSVTEAFF | TGCGCCAGCAGTGTCACTGAAGCTTTCTTT
- | TRBJ2-7 | - | TRBV4-3 | CASSLCPQSTYEQYF | TGCGCCAGCAGCCTGTGTCCGCAGTCGACCTACGAGCAGTACTTC
- | TRBJ1-6 | - | TRBV7-2 | CASSLTSSPLHF | TGTGCCAGCAGCTTAACGAGTTCACCCCTCCACTTT
- | TRBJ1-2 | few | TRBV7-2 | CASTEGVGASSTF | TGTGCCAGCACCGAAGGAGTAGGGGCCTCCTCAACCTTC
TRBD1 | TRBJ1-5 | - | TRBV7-9 | CASSPLGTGGNQPQHF | TGTGCCAGCAGCCCACTTGGGACAGGGGGTAATCAGCCCCAGCATTTT
- | TRBJ1-2 | - | TRBV21-1 | CASSKGRTWPSVLYGYTF | TGTGCCAGCAGCAAAGGGAGGACGTGGCCATCCGTACTCTATGGCTACACCTTC
TRBD2 | TRBJ2-7 | many | TRBV6-1 | CATQKGGGLAYEQYF | TGTGCCACCCAGAAAGGCGGGGGGCTGGCCTACGAGCAGTACTTC
TRBD1 | TRBJ1-1 | - | TRBV25-1 | CASAGTGMNTEAFF | TGTGCCAGCGCCGGGACAGGGATGAACACTGAAGCTTTCTTT
- | TRBJ1-3 | few | TRBV18 | CASSKGAGNTIYF | TGTGCCAGCTCCAAGGGGGCTGGAAACACCATATATTTT
- | TRBJ1-1 | - | TRBV5-1 | CASSLALGDAEAFF | TGCGCCAGCAGCTTGGCGTTAGGGGACGCTGAAGCTTTCTTT
- | TRBJ2-1 | - | TRBV9 | CASSPLGVVGNEQFF | TGTGCCAGCAGCCCCCTGGGGGTAGTTGGGAATGAGCAGTTCTTC
TRBD2 | TRBJ2-1 | many | TRBV19 | CASSTTSGRVNRQFF | TGTGCCAGTAGTACAACTAGCGGGAGGGTGAATAGGCAGTTCTTC
TRBD2 | TRBJ2-5 | few | TRBV7-2 | CASVDGLARETQYF | TGTGCCAGCGTAGATGGACTAGCCCGCGAGACCCAGTACTTC
- | TRBJ1-1 | - | TRBV5-1 | CASSLQGMTEAFF | TGCGCCAGCAGCTTGCAGGGGATGACTGAAGCTTTCTTT
TRBD2 | TRBJ2-1 | many | TRBV7-2 | CASSGSGLGYNEQFF | TGTGCCAGCAGTGGCTCGGGACTAGGGTACAATGAGCAGTTCTTC
TRBD2 | TRBJ2-3 | few | TRBV7-8 | CASSLGGRGTDTQYF | TGTGCCAGCAGCTTAGGCGGGAGGGGCACAGATACGCAGTATTTT
- | TRBJ2-5 | many | TRBV10-3 | CAISRWGEETQYF | TGTGCCATCTCCAGATGGGGAGAAGAGACCCAGTACTTC
- | TRBJ1-1 | few | TRBV7-8 | CASSRQKFVEAFF | TGTGCCAGCAGCCGACAGAAGTTTGTAGAAGCTTTCTTT
- | TRBJ2-7 | few | TRBV4-1 | CASSQVSTLGGYEQYF | TGCGCCAGCAGCCAAGTCTCAACACTGGGGGGCTACGAGCAGTACTTC
TRBD2 | TRBJ2-2 | few | TRBV6-6 | CASSYALAGTGELFF | TGTGCCAGCAGTTACGCGCTAGCGGGGACCGGGGAGCTGTTTTTT
- | TRBJ1-1 | few | TRBV10-3 | CASSDSFRGGDTEAFF | TGTGCCAGCAGTGACTCGTTCCGTGGGGGTGACACTGAAGCTTTCTTT
TRBD2 | TRBJ2-7 | - | TRBV14 | CASSNPGTSGAYEQYF | TGTGCCAGCAGCAACCCCGGGACTAGCGGGGCCTACGAGCAGTACTTC
TRBD2 | TRBJ2-1 | few | TRBV11-3 | CASSSGTRYNEQFF | TGTGCCAGCAGCTCTGGGACTAGATACAATGAGCAGTTCTTC
TRBD1 | TRBJ1-5 | few | TRBV6-5 | CASSQDRDVEHF | TGTGCCAGCAGCCAAGACAGGGACGTCGAGCATTTT
- | TRBJ1-1 | - | TRBV29-1 | CSSASGVMRNTEAFF | TGCAGCTCCGCATCGGGGGTAATGAGGAACACTGAAGCTTTCTTT
TRBD1 | TRBJ1-4 | few | TRBV5-1 | CASSLGTGGGTNEKLFF | TGCGCCAGCAGCTTGGGGACAGGGGGCGGAACTAATGAAAAACTGTTTTTT
- | TRBJ1-2 | few | TRBV6-5 | CASSQGNYGYTF | TGTGCCAGCAGCCAGGGTAACTATGGCTACACCTTC
- | TRBJ2-7 | few | TRBV5-6 | CASSLGRGTLGAYEQYF | TGTGCCAGCAGCTTGGGGAGAGGGACTTTGGGGGCCTACGAGCAGTACTTC
- | TRBJ2-4 | - | TRBV15 | CATSTSTQLGNIQYF | TGTGCCACCAGCACCAGTACCCAACTAGGGAACATTCAGTACTTC